The source of this T cell receptor (beta chain) is a study of shared clonotypes between healthy human individuals. Assay: immunoSEQ multiplex PCR; the TCRdb copy retains only in-frame clones and omits some. The sample holds 2,500,000 or so clones, about 92% seen once. This CDR3 is 13 amino acids long. The J gene is TRBJ2-7, the V gene TRBV12-1. TRBV12-1 counts as a pseudogene. Sequencing was done on a sample of naive CD4+ T cells sorted from blood. Specified subset: CD45RA+ positively selected. The origin of this receptor is a man aged 18-30 years in good health. DNA of the CDR3: TGTGCCAGCAGCTTTGCGTCTCTGGGCGAGCAGTACTTC. It is translated as CASSFASLGEQYF.